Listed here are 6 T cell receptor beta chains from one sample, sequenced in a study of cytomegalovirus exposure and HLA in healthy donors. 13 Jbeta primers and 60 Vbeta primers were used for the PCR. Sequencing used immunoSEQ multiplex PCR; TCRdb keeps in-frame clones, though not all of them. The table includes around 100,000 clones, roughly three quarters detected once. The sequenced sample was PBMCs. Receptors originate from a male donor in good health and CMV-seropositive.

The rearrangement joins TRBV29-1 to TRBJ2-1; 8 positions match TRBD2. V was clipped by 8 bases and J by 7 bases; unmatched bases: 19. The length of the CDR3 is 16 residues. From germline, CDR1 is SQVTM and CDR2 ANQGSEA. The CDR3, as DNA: TGCAGCTCCACGGAAGGACTAGCAGGTTTGAGGAATGAGCAGTTCTTC. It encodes CSSTEGLAGLRNEQFF.

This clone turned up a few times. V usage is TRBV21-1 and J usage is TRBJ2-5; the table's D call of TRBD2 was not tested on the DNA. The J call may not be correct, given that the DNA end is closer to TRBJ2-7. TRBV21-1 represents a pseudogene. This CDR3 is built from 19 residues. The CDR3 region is CASKSRGLGFSPLRYEQYF. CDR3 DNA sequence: TGTGCCAGCAAAAGCAGGGGACTAGGGTTCTCTCCTTTGCGCTACGAGCAGTACTTC.

The CDR3 spells CSVLTSYYEQYF. CDR3 nucleotide sequence: TGCAGCGTTTTGACTAGTTACTACGAGCAGTACTTC. The genes are TRBV29-1 and TRBJ2-7, with a weak D call TRBD2 (6 bases). The ends were cut back, 5 bases at V and 3 bases at J, with 11 bases in the middle. The germline CDR1 and CDR2 sequences are SQVTM and ANQGSEA. The CDR3 has 12 amino acids.

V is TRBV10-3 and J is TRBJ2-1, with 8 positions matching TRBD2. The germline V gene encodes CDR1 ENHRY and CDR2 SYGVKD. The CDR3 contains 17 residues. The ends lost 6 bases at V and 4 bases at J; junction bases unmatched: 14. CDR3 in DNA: TGTGCCATCAGAACATCAGCGGGAGAGGAAAGTTACAATGAGCAGTTCTTC. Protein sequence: CAIRTSAGEESYNEQFF.

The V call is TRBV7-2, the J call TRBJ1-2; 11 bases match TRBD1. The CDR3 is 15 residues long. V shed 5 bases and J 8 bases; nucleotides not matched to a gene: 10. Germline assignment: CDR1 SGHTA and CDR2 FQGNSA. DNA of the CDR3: TGTGCCAGCAGCCCTCAACCCGGGACAGGGGGAGGCTACACCTTC. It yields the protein CASSPQPGTGGGYTF. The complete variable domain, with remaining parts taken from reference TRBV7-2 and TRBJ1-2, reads GAGVSQSPSNKVTEKGKDVELRCDPISGHTALYWYRQSLGQGLEFLIYFQGNSAPDKSGLPSDRFSAERTGGSVSTLTIQRTQQEDSAVYLCASSPQPGTGGGYTFGSGTRLTVV.

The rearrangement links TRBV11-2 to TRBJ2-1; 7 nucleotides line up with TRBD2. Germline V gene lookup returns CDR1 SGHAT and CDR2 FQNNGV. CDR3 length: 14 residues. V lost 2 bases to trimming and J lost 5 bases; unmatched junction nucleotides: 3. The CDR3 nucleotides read TGTGCCAGCAGCTTAAGCGGGATAAACAATGAGCAGTTCTTC. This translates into CASSLSGINNEQFF.